The clone carrying this T cell receptor (beta chain) has just a few counts. What it binds is not known. CDR3 size: 15 residues. Trimming stripped 7 bases from V and 1 base from J, with 16 bases between. The sample is drawn from a study of CD8 T cells in ankylosing spondylitis. Study-level points and caveats: As reported, disease-linked clones showed significant enrichment in matched ankylosing spondylitis synovial fluid. There was a TCR beta motif, made of 7 or 8 highly homologous variants, that appeared characteristic of ankylosing spondylitis blood. Disease-linked clones, CD8+, were relatively rare in peripheral blood.

Preparation of TCR beta libraries was done by quantitative 5'-RACE with molecular barcodes. MiXCR, run by TCRdb on the 5' RACE reads, gives a single entry per CDR3 protein. The sample records around 280,000 distinct CDR3 sequences, 15% to 20% being singletons. The genes are TRBV12-3 or TRBV12-4 and TRBJ1-1, with D perhaps TRBD1 (6 bases). The clonotype was recovered from a male donor with ankylosing spondylitis or in good health (not recorded which). The sequenced sample consisted of blood, either unsorted or a sorted T cell fraction (not recorded which). The CDR3 sequence is CASTYYGGANTEAFF. Here the CDR3 DNA reads TGTGCCAGCACCTATTATGGGGGGGCGAACACTGAAGCTTTCTTT.